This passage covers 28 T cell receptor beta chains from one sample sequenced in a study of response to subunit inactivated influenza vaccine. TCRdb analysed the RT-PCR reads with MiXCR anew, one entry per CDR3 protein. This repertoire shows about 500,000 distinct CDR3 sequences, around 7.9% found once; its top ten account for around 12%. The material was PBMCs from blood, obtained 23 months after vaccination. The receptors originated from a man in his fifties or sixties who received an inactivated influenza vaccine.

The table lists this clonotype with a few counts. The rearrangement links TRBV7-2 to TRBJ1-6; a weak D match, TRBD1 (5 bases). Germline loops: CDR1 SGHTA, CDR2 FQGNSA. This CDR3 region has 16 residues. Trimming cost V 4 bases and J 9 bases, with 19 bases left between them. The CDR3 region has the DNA TGTGCCAGCAGCTCCTACCTGGCAGGGAGCGGTTCACCCCTCCACTTT. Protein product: CASSSYLAGSGSPLHF.

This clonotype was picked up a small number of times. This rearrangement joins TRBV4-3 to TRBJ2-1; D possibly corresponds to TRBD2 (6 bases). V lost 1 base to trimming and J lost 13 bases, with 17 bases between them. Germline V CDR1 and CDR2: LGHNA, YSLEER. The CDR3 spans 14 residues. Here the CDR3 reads CASSQVYPSGFQFF. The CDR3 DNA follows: TGCGCCAGCAGCCAAGTTTATCCCAGCGGGTTTCAGTTCTTC.

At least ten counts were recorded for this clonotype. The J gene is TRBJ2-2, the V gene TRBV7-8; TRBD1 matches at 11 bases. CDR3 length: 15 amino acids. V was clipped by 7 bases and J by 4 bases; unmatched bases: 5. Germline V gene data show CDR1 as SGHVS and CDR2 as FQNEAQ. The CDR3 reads CASTVGQGVTGELFF. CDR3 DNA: TGTGCCAGCACCGTGGGACAGGGGGTCACCGGGGAGCTGTTTTTT.

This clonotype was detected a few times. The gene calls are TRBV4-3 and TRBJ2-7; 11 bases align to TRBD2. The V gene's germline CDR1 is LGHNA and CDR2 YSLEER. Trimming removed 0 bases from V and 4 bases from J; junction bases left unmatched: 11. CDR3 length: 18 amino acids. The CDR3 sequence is CASSQDYRELAGVYEQYF. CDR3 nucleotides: TGCGCCAGCAGCCAAGATTATAGGGAACTAGCGGGAGTGTACGAGCAGTACTTC.

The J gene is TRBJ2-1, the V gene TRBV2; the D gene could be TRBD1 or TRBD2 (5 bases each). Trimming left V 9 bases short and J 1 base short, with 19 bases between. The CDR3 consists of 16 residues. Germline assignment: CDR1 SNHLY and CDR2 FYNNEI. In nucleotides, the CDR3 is TGTGCCAGTACCCAGGGAGCAGGGACGTCCTACAATGAGCAGTTCTTC. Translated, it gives CASTQGAGTSYNEQFF.

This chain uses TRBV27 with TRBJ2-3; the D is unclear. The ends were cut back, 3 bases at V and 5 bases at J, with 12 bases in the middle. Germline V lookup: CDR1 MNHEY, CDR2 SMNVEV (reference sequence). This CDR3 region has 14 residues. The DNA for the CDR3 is TGTGCCAGCAGTTTCAGAGGAATGTTAGATACGCAGTATTTT. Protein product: CASSFRGMLDTQYF.

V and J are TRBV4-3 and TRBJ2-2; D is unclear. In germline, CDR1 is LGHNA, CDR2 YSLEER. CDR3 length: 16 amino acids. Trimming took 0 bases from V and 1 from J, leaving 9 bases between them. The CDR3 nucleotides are TGCGCCAGCAGCCAAGATCGGCACAGGAACACCGGGGAGCTGTTTTTT. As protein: CASSQDRHRNTGELFF.

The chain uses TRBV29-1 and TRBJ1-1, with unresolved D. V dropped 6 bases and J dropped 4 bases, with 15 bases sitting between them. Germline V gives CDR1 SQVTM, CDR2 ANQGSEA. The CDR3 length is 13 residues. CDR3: CSVKHGIVTEAFF. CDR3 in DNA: TGCAGCGTGAAACATGGAATCGTCACTGAAGCTTTCTTT.

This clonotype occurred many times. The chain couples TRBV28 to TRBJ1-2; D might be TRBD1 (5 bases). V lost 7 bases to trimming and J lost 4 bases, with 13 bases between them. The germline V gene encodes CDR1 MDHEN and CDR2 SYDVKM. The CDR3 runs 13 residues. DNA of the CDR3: TGTGCCAGCACGCTGGGGGTAGGCTATGGCTACACCTTC. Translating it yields CASTLGVGYGYTF.

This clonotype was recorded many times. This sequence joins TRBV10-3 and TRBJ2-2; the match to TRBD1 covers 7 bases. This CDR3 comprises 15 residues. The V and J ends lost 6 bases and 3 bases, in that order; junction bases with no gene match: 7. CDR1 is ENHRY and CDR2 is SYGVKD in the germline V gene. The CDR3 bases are TGTGCCATCAGCCTTGGACAGGCCCACACCGGGGAGCTGTTTTTT. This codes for CAISLGQAHTGELFF.

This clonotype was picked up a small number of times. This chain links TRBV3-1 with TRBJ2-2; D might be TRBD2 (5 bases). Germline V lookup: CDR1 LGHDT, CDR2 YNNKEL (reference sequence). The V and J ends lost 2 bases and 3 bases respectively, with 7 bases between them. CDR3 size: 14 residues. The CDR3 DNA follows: TGTGCCAGCAGCCAACGGGGATACACCGGGGAGCTGTTTTTT. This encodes CASSQRGYTGELFF.

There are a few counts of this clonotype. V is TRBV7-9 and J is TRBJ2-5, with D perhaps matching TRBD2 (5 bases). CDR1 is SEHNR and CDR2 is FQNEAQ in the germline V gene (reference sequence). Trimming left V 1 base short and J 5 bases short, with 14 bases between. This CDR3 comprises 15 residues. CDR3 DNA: TGTGCCAGCAGCTTAGGACGGGGTCCAGCGGAGACCCAGTACTTC. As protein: CASSLGRGPAETQYF.

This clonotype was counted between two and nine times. The CDR3 region is CASSYWKERSSYNEQFF. The CDR3 DNA follows: TGTGCCAGCAGTTACTGGAAAGAACGAAGCTCCTACAATGAGCAGTTCTTC. The rearrangement links TRBV6-2 or TRBV6-3 to TRBJ2-1, with D unclear. CDR1 and CDR2 from the germline V gene are MNHEY and SVGEGT. V lost 1 base and J 0 bases, leaving 13 bases between the germline ends. The CDR3 is made up of 17 amino acids.

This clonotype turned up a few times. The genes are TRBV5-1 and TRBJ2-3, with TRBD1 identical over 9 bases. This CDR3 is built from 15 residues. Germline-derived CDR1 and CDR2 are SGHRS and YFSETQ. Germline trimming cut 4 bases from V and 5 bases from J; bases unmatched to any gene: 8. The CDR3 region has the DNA TGCGCCAGCAGCCCTTTACAGGGGGCGAAAGATACGCAGTATTTT. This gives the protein CASSPLQGAKDTQYF.

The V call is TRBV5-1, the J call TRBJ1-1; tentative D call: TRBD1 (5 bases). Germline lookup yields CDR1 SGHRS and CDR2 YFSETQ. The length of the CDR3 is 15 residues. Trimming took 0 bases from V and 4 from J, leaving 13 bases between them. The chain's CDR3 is CASSLAYQGGTEAFF. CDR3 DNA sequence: TGCGCCAGCAGCTTGGCCTATCAGGGCGGCACTGAAGCTTTCTTT.

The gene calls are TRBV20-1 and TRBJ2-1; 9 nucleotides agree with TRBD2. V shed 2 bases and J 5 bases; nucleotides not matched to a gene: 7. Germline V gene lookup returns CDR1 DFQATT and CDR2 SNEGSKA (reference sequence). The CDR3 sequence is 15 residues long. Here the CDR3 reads CSARWRGGGNNEQFF. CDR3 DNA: TGCAGTGCTAGATGGCGGGGGGGCGGCAACAATGAGCAGTTCTTC.

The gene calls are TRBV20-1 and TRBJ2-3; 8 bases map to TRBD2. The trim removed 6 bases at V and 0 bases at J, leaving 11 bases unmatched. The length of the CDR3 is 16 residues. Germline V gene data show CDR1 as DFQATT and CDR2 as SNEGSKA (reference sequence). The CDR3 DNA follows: TGCAGTGCAATGGGACTAGTGCTTGCTAGCACAGATACGCAGTATTTT. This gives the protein CSAMGLVLASTDTQYF.

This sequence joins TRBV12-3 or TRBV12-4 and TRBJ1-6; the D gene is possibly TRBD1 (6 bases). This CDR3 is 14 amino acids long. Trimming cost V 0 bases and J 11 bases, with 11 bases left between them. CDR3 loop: CASSLAGGSAPLHF. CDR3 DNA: TGTGCCAGCAGTTTAGCGGGGGGCTCGGCACCCCTCCACTTT.

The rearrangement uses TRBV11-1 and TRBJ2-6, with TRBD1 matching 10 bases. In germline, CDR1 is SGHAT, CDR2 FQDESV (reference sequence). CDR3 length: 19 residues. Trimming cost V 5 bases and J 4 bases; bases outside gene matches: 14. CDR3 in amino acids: CASSPSYTGTGDGANVLTF. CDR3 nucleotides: TGTGCCAGCAGCCCATCCTATACCGGGACAGGGGACGGGGCCAACGTCCTGACTTTC.

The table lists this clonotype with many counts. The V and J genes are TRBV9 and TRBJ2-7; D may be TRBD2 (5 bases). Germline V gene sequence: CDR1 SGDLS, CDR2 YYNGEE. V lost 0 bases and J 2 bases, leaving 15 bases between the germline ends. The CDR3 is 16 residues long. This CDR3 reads CASSVGGSSPTYEQYF. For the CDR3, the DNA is TGTGCCAGCAGCGTAGGAGGGTCTTCTCCCACCTACGAGCAGTACTTC. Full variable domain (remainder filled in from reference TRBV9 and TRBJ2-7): DSGVTQTPKHLITATGQRVTLRCSPRSGDLSVYWYQQSLDQGLQFLIQYYNGEERAKGNILERFSAQQFPDLHSELNLSSLELGDSALYFCASSVGGSSPTYEQYFGPGTRLTVT.

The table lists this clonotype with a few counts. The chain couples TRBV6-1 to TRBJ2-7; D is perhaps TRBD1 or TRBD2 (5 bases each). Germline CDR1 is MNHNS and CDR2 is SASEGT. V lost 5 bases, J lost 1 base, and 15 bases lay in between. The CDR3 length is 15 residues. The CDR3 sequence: CASSTRDGRSYEQYF. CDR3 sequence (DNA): TGTGCCAGCAGTACCCGGGACGGCCGGTCCTACGAGCAGTACTTC.

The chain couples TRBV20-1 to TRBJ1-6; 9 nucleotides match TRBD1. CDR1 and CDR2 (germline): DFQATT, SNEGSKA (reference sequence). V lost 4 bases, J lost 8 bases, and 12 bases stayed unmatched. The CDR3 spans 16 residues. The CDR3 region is CSAKGFWDRADSPLHF. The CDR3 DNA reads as TGCAGTGCTAAGGGTTTTTGGGACAGGGCGGATTCACCCCTCCACTTT.

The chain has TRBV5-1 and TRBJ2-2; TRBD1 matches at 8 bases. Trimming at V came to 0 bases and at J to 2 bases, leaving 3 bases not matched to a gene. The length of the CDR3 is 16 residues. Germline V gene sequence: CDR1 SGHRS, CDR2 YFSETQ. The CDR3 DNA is TGCGCCAGCAGCTTGGGGGACAGGCTTAACACCGGGGAGCTGTTTTTT. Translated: CASSLGDRLNTGELFF.

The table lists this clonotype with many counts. The CDR3 coding sequence is TGTGCCAGCAGCCCGGACAGGAGTAAAACCTACGAGCAGTACTTC. Encoded protein: CASSPDRSKTYEQYF. This sequence joins TRBV11-2 and TRBJ2-7; 7 bases map to TRBD1. The germline CDR1 and CDR2 sequences are SGHAT and FQNNGV. CDR3 length: 15 residues. V shed 5 bases and J 2 bases; nucleotides not matched to a gene: 9.

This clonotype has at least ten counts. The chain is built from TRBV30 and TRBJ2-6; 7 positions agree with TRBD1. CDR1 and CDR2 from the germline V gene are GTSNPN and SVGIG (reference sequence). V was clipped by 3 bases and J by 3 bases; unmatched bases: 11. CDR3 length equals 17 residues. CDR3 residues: CAWRRGRLKSGANVLTF. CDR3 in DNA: TGTGCCTGGAGAAGGGGGCGCTTAAAAAGTGGGGCCAACGTCCTGACTTTC.

CDR3: CSANQGLANTGELFF. The CDR3 bases are TGCAGTGCCAATCAGGGACTGGCAAACACCGGGGAGCTGTTTTTT. The J gene is TRBJ2-2, the V gene TRBV20-1; a possible D gene is TRBD2 (6 bases). Trimming shortened V by 6 bases and J by 2 bases, and 16 bases separated the two germline ends. This CDR3 has 15 amino acids. Germline V CDR1 and CDR2: DFQATT, SNEGSKA (reference sequence).

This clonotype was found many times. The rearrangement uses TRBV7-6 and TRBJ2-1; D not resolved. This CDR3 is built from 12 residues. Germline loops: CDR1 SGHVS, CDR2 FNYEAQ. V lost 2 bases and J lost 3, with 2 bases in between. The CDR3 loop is CASSLYYNEQFF. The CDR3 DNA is TGTGCCAGCAGCTTATACTACAATGAGCAGTTCTTC.

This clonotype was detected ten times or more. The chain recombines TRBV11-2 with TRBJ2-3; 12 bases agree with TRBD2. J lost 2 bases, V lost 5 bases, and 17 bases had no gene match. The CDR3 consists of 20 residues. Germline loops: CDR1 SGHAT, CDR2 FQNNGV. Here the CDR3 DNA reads TGTGCCAGCAGCCAAAGAACTAGCGGGGGGCAAAACATCGTCACAGATACGCAGTATTTT. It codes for CASSQRTSGGQNIVTDTQYF.